This TCR beta chain was captured by sequencing in a study of T cell responses to AZD1222 COVID-19 vaccine. General study points: Clonal diversity was possibly underestimated; the donors were predominantly white British and more often female. Dominant at 160-218 and 743-854, vaccine-associated CD4 TCRs also spanned spike.

In regard to this clone: Its antigen is not identified.

Assay: immunoSEQ multiplex PCR; the TCRdb copy retains only in-frame clones and omits some. Here the sample spans around 140,000 clones, 92% being singletons. CDR3 length equals 15 residues. V shed 5 bases, J shed 2 bases, and the junction held 3 bases outside the gene matches. Germline V gene data show CDR1 as MNHEY and CDR2 as SVGAGI. Sequencing used peripheral blood, obtained 28 days after the second AZD1222 dose. This chain uses TRBV6-5 with TRBJ1-2; TRBD1 matches 12 bases. This TCR came from an adult who received the AZD1222 COVID-19 vaccine. The CDR3, as DNA: TGTGCCAGCAGTATTGGGACAGGGGGCAACTATGGCTACACCTTC. Translating it yields CASSIGTGGNYGYTF.